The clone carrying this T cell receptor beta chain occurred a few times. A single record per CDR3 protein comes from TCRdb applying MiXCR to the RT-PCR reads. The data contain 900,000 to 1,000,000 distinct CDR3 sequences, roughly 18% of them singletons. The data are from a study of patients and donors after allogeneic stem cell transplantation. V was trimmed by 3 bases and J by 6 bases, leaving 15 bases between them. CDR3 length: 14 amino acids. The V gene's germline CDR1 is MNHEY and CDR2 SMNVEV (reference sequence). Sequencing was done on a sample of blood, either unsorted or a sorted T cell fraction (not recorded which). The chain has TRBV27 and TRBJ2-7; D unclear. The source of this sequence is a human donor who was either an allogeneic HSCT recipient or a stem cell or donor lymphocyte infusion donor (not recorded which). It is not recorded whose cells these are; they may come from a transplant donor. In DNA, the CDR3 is TGTGCCAGCAGTTTTGTACCTCCAAGGTCCGAGCAGTACTTC. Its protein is CASSFVPPRSEQYF.